The sequence of this TCR beta chain was determined in a study of response to subunit inactivated influenza vaccine. Regarding the study as a whole: The authors proposed limited new T cell recruitment per seasonal influenza vaccination.

Only a few counts were recorded for this clonotype. The antigen remains undetermined. TCRdb independently ran MiXCR on the RT-PCR reads; one entry per CDR3 protein. Here the sample spans around 850,000 distinct CDR3 sequences, around 18% being singletons. This CDR3 comprises 13 residues. Germline V lookup: CDR1 DFQATT, CDR2 SNEGSKA (reference sequence). Trimming took 3 bases from V and 3 from J; bases not matched to a gene: 4. This sample comprised PBMCs from blood, obtained about 5 days after vaccination. The J gene is TRBJ2-7, the V gene TRBV20-1, with TRBD1 matching over 8 bases. The clonotype comes from a man between 50 and 59 years old who received an inactivated influenza vaccine. The CDR3 DNA reads TGCAGTGCTAGCCGGGACAGGCTCTACGAGCAGTACTTC. It specifies CSASRDRLYEQYF.